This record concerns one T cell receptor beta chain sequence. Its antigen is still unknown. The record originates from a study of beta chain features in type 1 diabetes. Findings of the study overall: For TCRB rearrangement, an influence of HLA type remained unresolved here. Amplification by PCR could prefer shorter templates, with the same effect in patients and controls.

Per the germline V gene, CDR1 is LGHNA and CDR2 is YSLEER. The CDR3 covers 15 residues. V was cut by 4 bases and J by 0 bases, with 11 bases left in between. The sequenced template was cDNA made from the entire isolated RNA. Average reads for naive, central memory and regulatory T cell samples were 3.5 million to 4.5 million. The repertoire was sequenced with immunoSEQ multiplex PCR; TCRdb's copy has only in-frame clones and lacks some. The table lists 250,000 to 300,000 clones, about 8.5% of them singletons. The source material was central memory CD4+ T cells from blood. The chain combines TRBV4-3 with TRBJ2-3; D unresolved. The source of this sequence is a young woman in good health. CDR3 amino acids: CASSLLRRSTDTQYF. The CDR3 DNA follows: TGCGCCAGCAGCCTACTTAGACGGAGCACAGATACGCAGTATTTT.